This T cell receptor beta chain was observed in a study of T cell changes during pregnancy in multiple sclerosis. This CDR3 contains 12 residues. Trimming took 7 bases from V and 8 from J, leaving 14 bases between them. Germline V gene lookup returns CDR1 MDHEN and CDR2 SYDVKM. Only in-frame clones appear in the TCRdb table, and some are missing; sequencing was by immunoSEQ multiplex PCR. The profile shows more than 90,000 clones, approximately 92% of them singletons. Here the sequenced sample was peripheral blood, taken in the first trimester of pregnancy. The receptor comes from a female donor with multiple sclerosis, enrolled in a pregnancy study. This chain connects TRBV28 to TRBJ1-1; the D is unclear. DNA of the CDR3: TGTGCCAGCACCTTAACCGGAGCCGAAGCTTTCTTT. Its translation: CASTLTGAEAFF.